This T cell receptor beta chain was identified during a study of shared clonotypes between healthy human individuals. The V and J ends lost 5 bases and 6 bases respectively, with 11 bases between them. Germline loops: CDR1 MDHEN, CDR2 SYDVKM. The CDR3 spans 13 residues. Positively selected for CCR7, the CD45RO-negative cells used as naive CD8 cells excluded terminally differentiated effector memory CD45RA+ cells. TCRdb keeps only in-frame clones here, not all; method: immunoSEQ multiplex PCR. In the table there are approximately 2,200,000 clones, approximately 94% of which are singletons. The clonotype originates from a man aged 18 to 35 in good health. Some clones in this sample may be carry-over from other donors' samples. Sequenced material: naive CD8+ T cells from PBMCs. This chain joins TRBV28 and TRBJ2-1; D gene ambiguous. CDR3 sequence (DNA): TGTGCCAGCAGTGCAGACTCAGGCAATGAGCAGTTCTTC. Amino acid sequence: CASSADSGNEQFF.